The T cell receptor beta chain under discussion was sequenced for a study of control samples from healthy donors and cancer patients. TCRdb's table, derived via immunoSEQ multiplex PCR, lists solely in-frame clones and lacks some. The table has roughly 73,000 clones, approximately 84% seen once. Looked up from germline, CDR1 is MDHEN and CDR2 is SYDVKM. This CDR3 spans 11 amino acids. Trimming shortened V by 1 base and J by 8 bases, and 2 bases separated the two germline ends. The material sequenced was blood. The chain employs TRBV28 and TRBJ1-4; D unresolved. This TCR was sampled from a man aged 45-65 years in good health. CDR3 loop: CASSLSEKLFF. CDR3 DNA: TGTGCCAGCAGTTTATCGGAAAAACTGTTTTTT.